This is a list of T cell receptor beta chains from one sample in a study of blood T cell repertoires in COVID-19. TCRdb keeps only in-frame clones here, not all; method: immunoSEQ multiplex PCR. The sample has 150,000 or so clones; about 92% are singletons. Sequencing input: peripheral blood. The receptors stem from an older woman with COVID-19, enrolled during active disease. Both conserved end residues are part of each CDR3. A D gene is named only where the DNA matches it firmly. Only part of the rows carry a size: once, few, many, or a class if the clone is expanded.

D gene,clone size,V gene,CDR3 length,J gene,CDR3 protein,CDR3 DNA
-,-,TRBV29-1,11,TRBJ2-3,CSDRGSDTQYF,TGCAGCGACCGGGGATCAGATACGCAGTATTTT
-,once,TRBV11-2,14,TRBJ2-5,CASRPLGQIETQYF,TGTGCCAGCAGACCCCTGGGGCAAATTGAGACCCAGTACTTC
TRBD1,once,TRBV4-3,16,TRBJ2-5,CASSQEGQDVGETQYF,TGCGCCAGCAGCCAAGAGGGACAGGACGTGGGAGAGACCCAGTACTTC
-,-,TRBV2,14,TRBJ2-1,CASSVQGIDNEQFF,TGTGCCAGCAGTGTCCAGGGAATAGACAATGAGCAGTTCTTC
-,-,TRBV7-3,14,TRBJ2-2,CASSYELNTGELFF,TGTGCCAGCAGCTACGAGCTGAACACCGGGGAGCTGTTTTTT
-,-,TRBV18,17,TRBJ2-7,CASSPPNVGVPGDEQYF,TGTGCCAGCTCACCACCCAACGTCGGTGTTCCCGGGGACGAGCAGTACTTC
-,once,TRBV6-5,12,TRBJ2-7,CASSYSRGEQYF,TGTGCCAGCAGTTACTCAAGGGGCGAGCAGTACTTC
TRBD1,-,TRBV24-1,14,TRBJ1-4,CATSVDREGEKLFF,TGTGCCACCAGTGTGGACAGGGAGGGAGAAAAACTGTTTTTT
TRBD1,once,TRBV27,14,TRBJ2-7,CASSDRGRAYEQYF,TGTGCCAGCAGCGACAGGGGTAGGGCCTACGAGCAGTACTTC
-,-,TRBV6-2/TRBV6-3,10,TRBJ1-3,CASSDRRLHF,TGTGCCAGCAGCGACAGGCGCCTACATTTT
TRBD1,-,TRBV7-2,16,TRBJ1-1,CASSFLPVTGFQPAFF,TGTGCCAGCAGCTTCCTCCCGGTGACAGGGTTTCAACCAGCTTTCTTT
TRBD1,-,TRBV10-3,14,TRBJ2-2,CAISTRDSSGELFF,TGTGCCATCAGTACCCGGGACAGTTCCGGGGAGCTGTTTTTT
-,-,TRBV5-4,11,TRBJ2-1,CASSRVGATFF,TGTGCCAGCAGCCGAGTAGGAGCGACGTTCTTC
TRBD1,-,TRBV18,15,TRBJ1-1,CASSPDTGVATEAFF,TGTGCCAGCTCACCTGACACAGGGGTGGCCACTGAAGCTTTCTTT
-,-,TRBV30,14,TRBJ1-5,CAWKIGGINQPQHF,TGTGCCTGGAAAATTGGGGGGATCAATCAGCCCCAGCATTTT
-,-,TRBV3-1/TRBV3-2,14,TRBJ1-2,CASSHPSGGYGYTF,TGTGCCAGCAGCCATCCCTCGGGGGGTTATGGCTACACCTTC
TRBD1,-,TRBV5-4,15,TRBJ1-6,CASSLDGQGSSPLHF,TGTGCCAGCAGCTTGGACGGACAGGGCAGTTCACCCCTCCACTTT
-,-,TRBV19,15,TRBJ1-3,CASSPMDSSGNTIYF,TGTGCCAGTAGTCCAATGGACAGCTCTGGAAACACCATATATTTT
TRBD1,-,TRBV18,13,TRBJ1-1,CASSRGRDREAFF,TGTGCCAGCTCACGGGGGCGTGACAGGGAGGCTTTCTTT
-,-,TRBV6-2/TRBV6-3,14,TRBJ1-5,CASSYLSSNQPQHF,TGTGCCAGCAGTTATTTGTCAAGCAATCAGCCCCAGCATTTT
-,-,TRBV7-2,15,TRBJ1-5,CASSLAFYSNQPQHF,TGTGCCAGCAGCTTAGCCTTCTATAGCAATCAGCCCCAGCATTTT
-,-,TRBV18,13,TRBJ2-5,CASSPDSQETQYF,TGTGCCAGCTCACCGGACAGCCAAGAGACCCAGTACTTC
-,-,TRBV28,15,TRBJ1-5,CASFKQGLGNQPQHF,TGTGCCAGTTTCAAACAGGGTTTAGGCAATCAGCCCCAGCATTTT
-,-,TRBV7-9,13,TRBJ1-1,CASSLEGSTEAFF,TGTGCCAGCAGCTTAGAAGGGAGCACTGAAGCTTTCTTT
-,-,TRBV7-2,11,TRBJ2-1,CASSFGNEQFF,TGTGCCAGCAGCTTCGGCAATGAGCAGTTCTTC
TRBD1,-,TRBV5-1,15,TRBJ1-6,CASSLRGQFDSPLHF,TGCGCCAGCAGCTTGCGGGGACAGTTCGATTCACCCCTCCACTTT
-,-,TRBV7-8,14,TRBJ1-2,CASSRDTSRYGYTF,TGTGCCAGCAGCCGGGACACCTCCCGCTATGGCTACACCTTC
-,-,TRBV19,16,TRBJ1-3,CASLNAGALSGNTIYF,TGTGCCAGTCTCAACGCTGGGGCCCTCTCTGGAAACACCATATATTTT
TRBD1,-,TRBV19,15,TRBJ2-1,CASSIRTGSYNEQFF,TGTGCCAGTAGTATAAGGACAGGGTCCTACAATGAGCAGTTCTTC
-,-,TRBV18,17,TRBJ2-3,CASSPLPGEGGTDTQYF,TGTGCCAGCTCACCACTTCCAGGGGAGGGGGGCACAGATACGCAGTATTTT
TRBD1,-,TRBV4-2,15,TRBJ1-1,CASSQEDRVNTEAFF,TGTGCCAGCAGCCAAGAAGACAGGGTGAACACTGAAGCTTTCTTT
TRBD1,-,TRBV19,15,TRBJ2-1,CASSIRTGTYNEQFF,TGTGCCAGTAGTATTAGGACAGGTACCTACAATGAGCAGTTCTTC
TRBD2,-,TRBV5-1,15,TRBJ2-1,CASSLAPSGNNEQFF,TGCGCCAGCAGCTTGGCGCCTAGCGGGAACAATGAGCAGTTCTTC
-,-,TRBV2,12,TRBJ1-2,CASSSRNYGYTF,TGTGCCAGCAGTTCCAGAAACTATGGCTACACCTTC
-,-,TRBV9,14,TRBJ1-5,CASSVSGADQPQHF,TGTGCCAGCAGCGTATCAGGGGCTGATCAGCCCCAGCATTTT
TRBD1,-,TRBV2,15,TRBJ2-7,CASSERLGQGAWQYF,TGTGCCAGCAGTGAAAGACTAGGACAGGGAGCGTGGCAGTACTTC
TRBD1,once,TRBV27,17,TRBJ1-6,CASRSRQGTPYNSPLHF,TGTGCCAGCAGATCCAGACAGGGGACACCCTATAATTCACCCCTCCACTTT
-,-,TRBV18,15,TRBJ1-1,CASSPLKSENTEAFF,TGTGCCAGCTCACCACTGAAGAGCGAGAACACTGAAGCTTTCTTT
TRBD1,-,TRBV3-1/TRBV3-2,16,TRBJ2-3,CASSRYRGRGTDTQYF,TGTGCCAGCAGCCGCTACAGGGGGCGGGGGACAGATACGCAGTATTTT
TRBD1,-,TRBV7-3,13,TRBJ1-2,CASSVYRGSGYTF,TGTGCCAGCAGCGTATACAGGGGAAGTGGCTACACCTTC
TRBD2,once,TRBV5-1,15,TRBJ2-3,CASSWGGTSTDTQYF,TGCGCCAGCAGCTGGGGGGGTACTAGCACAGATACGCAGTATTTT
TRBD2,once,TRBV7-8,13,TRBJ2-5,CASSTGLAETQYF,TGTGCCAGCAGCACGGGACTAGCAGAGACCCAGTACTTC
-,-,TRBV6-4,13,TRBJ2-1,CASIGRGHNEQFF,TGTGCCAGCATAGGGCGGGGTCACAATGAGCAGTTCTTC
-,-,TRBV7-6,13,TRBJ1-1,CASSLDRNTEAFF,TGTGCCAGCAGCTTAGACAGGAACACTGAAGCTTTCTTT
TRBD1,-,TRBV6-5,14,TRBJ1-5,CASSPGTANQPQHF,TGTGCCAGCAGCCCCGGGACAGCCAATCAGCCCCAGCATTTT
TRBD1,-,TRBV19,17,TRBJ1-2,CASRSIRDRDSNYGYTF,TGTGCCAGTCGATCAATCCGGGACAGGGACTCAAACTATGGCTACACCTTC
TRBD1,-,TRBV6-2/TRBV6-3,13,TRBJ1-5,CASSFDRAQPQHF,TGTGCCAGCAGCTTCGACAGGGCTCAGCCCCAGCATTTT
-,-,TRBV6-1,14,TRBJ1-5,CASSELAGGQPQHF,TGTGCCAGCAGTGAACTCGCGGGGGGCCAGCCCCAGCATTTT
-,-,TRBV7-8,12,TRBJ1-2,CASSLVAYGYTF,TGTGCCAGCAGCTTAGTAGCCTATGGCTACACCTTC
-,-,TRBV3-1/TRBV3-2,14,TRBJ2-2,CASRRDSYTGELFF,TGTGCCAGCCGCCGCGACAGCTACACCGGGGAGCTGTTTTTT
TRBD1,-,TRBV14,16,TRBJ1-6,CASSLDLTGVGSPLHF,TGTGCCAGCAGCCTCGACCTCACAGGGGTCGGTTCACCCCTCCACTTT
-,-,TRBV19,13,TRBJ2-2,CASNPRVTGELFF,TGTGCCAGTAACCCCCGGGTGACCGGGGAGCTGTTTTTT
-,-,TRBV5-1,14,TRBJ1-2,CASSFSTGTRGYTF,TGCGCCAGCAGCTTCAGCACAGGGACGAGAGGCTACACCTTC
-,-,TRBV25-1,15,TRBJ2-7,CASSDKTISSYEQYF,TGTGCCAGCAGTGATAAAACAATATCCAGTTACGAGCAGTACTTC